Sequencing of this TCR beta chain was carried out in a study of CD8 T cells in ankylosing spondylitis. This clonotype appeared a few times. The antigen remains undetermined. V dropped 0 bases and J dropped 0 bases, with 15 bases sitting between them. The germline CDR1 and CDR2 sequences are SGHRS and YFSETQ. This CDR3 has 17 amino acids. Researchers built TCR beta libraries using quantitative 5'-RACE with molecular barcodes. TCRdb recomputed calls from the 5' RACE reads with MiXCR, one row per CDR3 protein. The data hold around 320,000 distinct CDR3 sequences, with roughly 20% observed a single time. General study results and limits: Ankylosing spondylitis blood seemed to carry a telltale TCR beta motif made of eight or nine highly homologous variants. Disease-linked clones were CD8+ and relatively rare in peripheral blood.

V gene TRBV5-1 combines with J gene TRBJ1-1, with D hard to call. The clonotype originates from a female donor with ankylosing spondylitis or in good health (not recorded which). Input material: blood, either unsorted or a sorted T cell fraction (not recorded which). The DNA for the CDR3 is TGCGCCAGCAGCTTGGGGAGGAGCCTGAGGATGAACACTGAAGCTTTCTTT. This codes for CASSLGRSLRMNTEAFF.